These 3 T cell receptor beta chains were sequenced from one sample in a study of cytomegalovirus exposure and HLA in healthy donors. Measured with immunoSEQ multiplex PCR; TCRdb has only the in-frame clones, and not every one. This table has roughly 330,000 clones, about nine tenths appearing once. Source material: PBMCs. The receptor set was obtained from a young woman in good health and CMV-seropositive.

The CDR3 sequence is CASSLYRASGSSYEQYF. The DNA of the CDR3 is TGTGCCAGCAGCTTATATAGAGCTAGCGGGAGTTCCTACGAGCAGTACTTC. The chain recombines TRBV7-2 with TRBJ2-7; 10 bases map to TRBD2. The CDR3 consists of 17 residues. V shed 2 bases and J 1 base; nucleotides not matched to a gene: 8. Germline V lookup: CDR1 SGHTA, CDR2 FQGNSA.

The rearrangement links TRBV2 to TRBJ2-2; 7 bases line up with TRBD2. In germline, CDR1 is SNHLY, CDR2 FYNNEI. The CDR3 is 15 residues long. Trimming removed 5 bases from V and 2 bases from J; junction bases left unmatched: 5. The CDR3 nucleotides are TGTGCCAGCAGTCCTAGCGGATCCAACACCGGGGAGCTGTTTTTT. It yields the protein CASSPSGSNTGELFF. The variable domain in full, completed from reference TRBV2 and TRBJ2-2, reads EPEVTQTPSHQVTQMGQEVILRCVPISNHLYFYWYRQILGQKVEFLVSFYNNEISEKSEIFDDQFSVERPDGSNFTLKIRSTKLEDSAMYFCASSPSGSNTGELFFGEGSRLTVL.

This chain connects TRBV6-4 to TRBJ1-2; no definite D call. In germline, CDR1 is MRHNA, CDR2 SNTAGT. This CDR3 has 13 residues. V lost 2 bases and J lost 6, with 10 bases in between. The CDR3 DNA is TGTGCCAGCAGTGACACCGGCAGGAATGGCTACACCTTC. Its translation: CASSDTGRNGYTF.